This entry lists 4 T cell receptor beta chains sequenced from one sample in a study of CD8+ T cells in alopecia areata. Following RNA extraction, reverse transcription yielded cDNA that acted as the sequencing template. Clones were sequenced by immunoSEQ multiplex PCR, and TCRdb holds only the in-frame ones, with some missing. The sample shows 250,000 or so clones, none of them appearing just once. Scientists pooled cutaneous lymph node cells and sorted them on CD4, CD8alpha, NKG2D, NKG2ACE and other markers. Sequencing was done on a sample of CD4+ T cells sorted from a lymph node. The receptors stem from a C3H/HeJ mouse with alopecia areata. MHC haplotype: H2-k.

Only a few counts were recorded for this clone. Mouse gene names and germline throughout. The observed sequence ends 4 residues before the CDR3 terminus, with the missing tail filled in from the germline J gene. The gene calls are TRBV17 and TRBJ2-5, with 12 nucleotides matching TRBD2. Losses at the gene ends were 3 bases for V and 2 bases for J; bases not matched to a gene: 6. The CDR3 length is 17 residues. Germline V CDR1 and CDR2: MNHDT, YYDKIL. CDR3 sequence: CASSRYGLGGIQDTQYF. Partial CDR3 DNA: TGTGCTAGCAGTAGGTACGGACTGGGGGGGATCCAAGAC.

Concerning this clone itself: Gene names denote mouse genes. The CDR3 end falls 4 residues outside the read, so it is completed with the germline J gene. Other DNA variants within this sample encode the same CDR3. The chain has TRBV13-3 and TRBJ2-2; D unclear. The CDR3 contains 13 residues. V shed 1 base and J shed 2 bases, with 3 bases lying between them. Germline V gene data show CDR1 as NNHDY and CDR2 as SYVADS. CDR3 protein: CASSDQNTGQLYF. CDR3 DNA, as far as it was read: TGTGCCAGCAGTGATCAGAACACCGGG. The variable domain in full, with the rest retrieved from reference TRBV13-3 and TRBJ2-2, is EAAVTQSPRSKVAVTGGKVTLSCHQTNNHDYMYWYRQDTGHGLRLIHYSYVADSTEKGDIPDGYKASRPSQENFSLILELASLSQTAVYFCASSDQNTGQLYFGEGSKLTVL.

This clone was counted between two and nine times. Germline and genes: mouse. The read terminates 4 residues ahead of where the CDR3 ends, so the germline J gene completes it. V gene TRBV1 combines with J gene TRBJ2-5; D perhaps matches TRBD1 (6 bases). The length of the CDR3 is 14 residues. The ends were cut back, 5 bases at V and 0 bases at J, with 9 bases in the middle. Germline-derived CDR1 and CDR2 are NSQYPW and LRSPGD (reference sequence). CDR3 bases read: TGCACCTGCAGTTCACAGGGTAACCAAGAC. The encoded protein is CTCSSQGNQD. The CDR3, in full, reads CTCSSQGNQDTQYF.

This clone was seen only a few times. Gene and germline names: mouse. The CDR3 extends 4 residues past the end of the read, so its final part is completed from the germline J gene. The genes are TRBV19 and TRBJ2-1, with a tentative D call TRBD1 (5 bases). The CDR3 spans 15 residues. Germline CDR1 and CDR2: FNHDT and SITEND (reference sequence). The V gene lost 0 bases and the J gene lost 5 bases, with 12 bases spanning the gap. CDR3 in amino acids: CASSIGQGRNAEQFF. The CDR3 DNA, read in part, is TGTGCCAGCAGTATAGGGCAGGGTCGAAATGCT.